This entry lists 14 T cell receptor beta chains sequenced from one sample in a study of T cell responses to AZD1222 COVID-19 vaccine. TCRdb keeps only in-frame clones here, not all; method: immunoSEQ multiplex PCR. The sample includes roughly 130,000 clones, approximately 92% of them seen just once. Sequencing was performed on peripheral blood, taken 28 days after the second AZD1222 dose. The source of these receptors is an adult who received the AZD1222 COVID-19 vaccine.

The chain employs TRBV3-1 (or the pseudogene TRBV3-2) and TRBJ2-1; D is unclear. CDR3 size: 17 residues. V was shortened by 0 bases and J by 4 bases, with 16 bases between the two germline ends. Germline V gene lookup returns CDR1 LGHDT and CDR2 YNNKEL (reference sequence). CDR3 DNA: TGTGCCAGCAGCCAAGATCACAGACGCTCCTCTTACAATGAGCAGTTCTTC. Protein: CASSQDHRRSSYNEQFF.

This clone was detected a few times. V gene TRBV19 combines with J gene TRBJ1-1; D ambiguous. The germline V gene encodes CDR1 LNHDA and CDR2 SQIVND (reference sequence). The V gene lost 2 bases and the J gene lost 3 bases, with 10 bases spanning the gap. The CDR3 has 14 amino acids. In nucleotides, the CDR3 is TGTGCCAGTAGTATACGGGGTGCGTACACTGAAGCTTTCTTT. Translation gives CASSIRGAYTEAFF.

V and J are TRBV3-1 (or the pseudogene TRBV3-2) and TRBJ2-7; 9 nucleotides match TRBD2. The V gene's germline CDR1 is LGHDT and CDR2 YNNKEL (reference sequence). CDR3 size: 15 residues. V lost 1 base, J lost 3 bases, and 4 bases stayed unmatched. CDR3 nucleotide sequence: TGTGCCAGCAGCCAAGTCGGGCGGGGGGGCTACGAGCAGTACTTC. It codes for CASSQVGRGGYEQYF.

This chain uses TRBV27 with TRBJ1-4; D is perhaps TRBD1 (6 bases). Trimming removed 5 bases from V and 2 bases from J, with 15 bases in between. This CDR3 contains 16 residues. Germline CDR1 MNHEY, CDR2 SMNVEV (reference sequence). The CDR3 region has the DNA TGTGCCAGCAGTCCCTCCCCCGGGGGCACTAATGAAAAACTGTTTTTT. Translating gives CASSPSPGGTNEKLFF.

This chain uses TRBV7-2 with TRBJ2-2; D unclear. The V gene lost 1 base and the J gene lost 4 bases, with 7 bases spanning the gap. This CDR3 has 14 residues. The V gene's germline CDR1 is SGHTA and CDR2 FQGNSA. The CDR3 sequence is CASSLEQSTGELFF. The DNA for the CDR3 is TGTGCCAGCAGCTTAGAGCAGTCCACCGGGGAGCTGTTTTTT.

In DNA, the CDR3 is TGCGCCAGCAGCTTCCAGGCTAACTATGGCTACACCTTC. It is translated as CASSFQANYGYTF. The chain carries TRBV5-1 and TRBJ1-2; D gene ambiguous. The CDR3 is 13 amino acids. Germline values: CDR1 SGHRS, CDR2 YFSETQ. V was trimmed by 2 bases and J by 0 bases, leaving 5 bases between them.

The V gene is TRBV7-2, the J gene TRBJ2-7; TRBD1 aligns across 7 bases. J was trimmed by 5 bases and V by 2 bases; bases with no gene match: 9. Germline V gene lookup returns CDR1 SGHTA and CDR2 FQGNSA. The CDR3 length is 15 residues. The DNA of the CDR3 is TGTGCCAGCAGCTTAACGCAACAGGGGTGGGACGAGCAGTACTTC. It specifies CASSLTQQGWDEQYF. Drawing the rest from reference TRBV7-2 and TRBJ2-7, the complete variable domain is GAGVSQSPSNKVTEKGKDVELRCDPISGHTALYWYRQSLGQGLEFLIYFQGNSAPDKSGLPSDRFSAERTGGSVSTLTIQRTQQEDSAVYLCASSLTQQGWDEQYFGPGTRLTVT.

The chain links TRBV2 to TRBJ1-1; D possibly corresponds to TRBD1 (5 bases). This CDR3 is 15 amino acids long. Between the trimmed V and J ends, which lost 6 bases and 2 bases, there was a span of 16 bases. In germline, CDR1 is SNHLY, CDR2 FYNNEI. In DNA form, the CDR3 reads TGTGCCAGCAGGGACCTGGGGCAGCTAAACACTGAAGCTTTCTTT. As protein: CASRDLGQLNTEAFF.

CDR3 coding DNA: TGTGCCAGCAGCGTAGAAGGGGCTTATGGCTACACCTTC. This codes for CASSVEGAYGYTF. The chain is built from TRBV9 and TRBJ1-2; tentative D call: TRBD1 (5 bases). V was trimmed by 0 bases and J by 5 bases, leaving 8 bases between them. The CDR3 contains 13 residues. CDR1 SGDLS and CDR2 YYNGEE come from the germline V gene.

As to this clone: Its ends do not fully match the called genes, so a read error is possible. The genes are TRBV14 and TRBJ2-3, with 7 positions matching TRBD2. Germline V gene data show CDR1 as SGHDN and CDR2 as FVKESK. The CDR3 runs 15 residues. CDR3 nucleotides: TGTGCCAGCACCCAAAGCGGGAAACCCGGGGATACGCAGTATTTT. This codes for CASTQSGKPGDTQYF.

This sequence joins TRBV9 and TRBJ2-1, with a tentative D call TRBD2 (6 bases). The CDR3 is 15 residues long. Germline V gene data show CDR1 as SGDLS and CDR2 as YYNGEE. Trimming took 4 bases from V and 0 from J, leaving 11 bases between them. CDR3 DNA sequence: TGTGCCAGCAGCCTTAGCGGAGCCTCCTACAATGAGCAGTTCTTC. As protein: CASSLSGASYNEQFF.

This chain uses TRBV5-4 with TRBJ2-3; the match to TRBD1 covers 9 bases. The J segment lost 5 bases and the V segment lost 4 bases, leaving 11 bases of the junction unmatched. Germline CDR1 and CDR2: SGHNT and YYREEE (reference sequence). The CDR3 totals 16 residues. The CDR3 DNA sequence: TGTGCCAGCAGCAAACGGGTAACAGGGGGCCTAGATACGCAGTATTTT. It specifies CASSKRVTGGLDTQYF.

The chain carries TRBV19 and TRBJ2-2; D gene uncertain. This CDR3 spans 14 amino acids. Trimming took 3 bases from V and 2 from J, leaving 7 bases between them. Germline V gene sequence: CDR1 LNHDA, CDR2 SQIVND (reference sequence). This CDR3 is CASSISGNTGELFF. The CDR3 nucleotides are TGTGCCAGTAGTATTTCAGGAAACACCGGGGAGCTGTTTTTT.

The rearrangement links TRBV4-3 to TRBJ1-2; D is perhaps TRBD1 (5 bases). The V gene lost 0 bases and the J gene lost 6 bases, with 14 bases spanning the gap. Germline V gives CDR1 LGHNA, CDR2 YSLEER. CDR3 length: 15 residues. For the CDR3, the DNA is TGCGCCAGCAGCCAAGATCTCACAGGCCCAAATGGCTACACCTTC. As protein: CASSQDLTGPNGYTF.